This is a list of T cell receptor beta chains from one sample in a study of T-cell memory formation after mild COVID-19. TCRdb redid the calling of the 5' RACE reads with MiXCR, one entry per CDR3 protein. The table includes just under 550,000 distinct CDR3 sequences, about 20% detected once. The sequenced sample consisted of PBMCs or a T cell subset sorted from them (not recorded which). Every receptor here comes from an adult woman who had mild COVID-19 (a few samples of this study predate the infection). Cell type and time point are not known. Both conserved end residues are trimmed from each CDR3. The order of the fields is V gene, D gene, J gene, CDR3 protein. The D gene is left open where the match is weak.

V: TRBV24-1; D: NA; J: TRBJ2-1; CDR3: ATSRLEFYEQF
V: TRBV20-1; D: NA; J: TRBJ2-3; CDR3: SARAQPGTDTQY
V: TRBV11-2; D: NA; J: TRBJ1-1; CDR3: ASSPGHLDTEAF
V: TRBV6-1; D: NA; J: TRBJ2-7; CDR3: ASSVETSSHEQY
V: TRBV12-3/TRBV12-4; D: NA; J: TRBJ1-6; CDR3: ASSLTGGNSPLH
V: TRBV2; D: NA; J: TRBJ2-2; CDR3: ASSVGQTNTGELF
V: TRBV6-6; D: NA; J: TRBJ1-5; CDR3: ASSYSSVVGKRQPQH
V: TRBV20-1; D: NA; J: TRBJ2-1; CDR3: SATGDSLEQF
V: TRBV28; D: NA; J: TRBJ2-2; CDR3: ASSLGGLNAGELF
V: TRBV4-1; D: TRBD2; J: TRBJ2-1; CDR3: ASSQVGAGAILDEQF
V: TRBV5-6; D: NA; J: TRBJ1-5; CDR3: ASSELNQPQH
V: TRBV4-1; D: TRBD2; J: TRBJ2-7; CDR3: ASSQEGSGGSSYEQY
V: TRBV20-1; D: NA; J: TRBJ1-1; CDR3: SARATDTLDMNTEAF
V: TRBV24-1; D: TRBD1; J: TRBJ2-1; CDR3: ATSDPKPGQGIHEQF
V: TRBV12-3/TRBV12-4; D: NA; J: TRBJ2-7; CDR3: ASSGGGGDEQY
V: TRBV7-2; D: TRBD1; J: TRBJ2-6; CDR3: ASSQGQGKSGANVLT
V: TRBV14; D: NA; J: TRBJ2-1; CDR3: ASSPRVSGSYNEQF
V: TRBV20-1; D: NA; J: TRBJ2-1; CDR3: SASDSEQF
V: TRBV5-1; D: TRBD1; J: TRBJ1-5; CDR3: ASSLEGTGFQPQH
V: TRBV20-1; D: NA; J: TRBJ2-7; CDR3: SARRPGAPEQY
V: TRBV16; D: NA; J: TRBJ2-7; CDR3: ASSQGTEQY
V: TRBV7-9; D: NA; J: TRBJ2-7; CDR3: ASSLATRSPWEEQY
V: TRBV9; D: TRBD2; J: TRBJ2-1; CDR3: ASTDTGGPYNEQF
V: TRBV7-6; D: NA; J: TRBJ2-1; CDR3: ASSLGASYNEQF
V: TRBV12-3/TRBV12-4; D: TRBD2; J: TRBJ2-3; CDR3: ASKPGLAVLTDTQY
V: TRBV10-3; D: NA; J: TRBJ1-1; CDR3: AISESMVTEAF
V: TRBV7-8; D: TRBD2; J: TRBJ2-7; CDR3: ASSSGSGRALGEQY
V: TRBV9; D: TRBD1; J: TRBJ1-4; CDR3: ASSAAGGADEKLF
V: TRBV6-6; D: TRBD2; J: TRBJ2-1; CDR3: ASRRTSGMDNEQF
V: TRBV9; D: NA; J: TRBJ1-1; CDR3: ASSVRGMGTEAF
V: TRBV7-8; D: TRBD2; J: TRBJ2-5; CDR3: ASSPRASGDQY
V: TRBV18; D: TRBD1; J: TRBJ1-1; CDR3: ASSPGTEINTEAF
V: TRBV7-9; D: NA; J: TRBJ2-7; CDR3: ASSLDDEQY
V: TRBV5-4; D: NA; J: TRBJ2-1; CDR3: ASSPGDSLNEQF
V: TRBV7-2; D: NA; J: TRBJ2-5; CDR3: ASSLVPQETQY
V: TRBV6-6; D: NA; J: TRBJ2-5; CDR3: ASSYSAGKYWADQETQY
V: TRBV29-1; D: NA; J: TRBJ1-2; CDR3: SVLQAFGGYT
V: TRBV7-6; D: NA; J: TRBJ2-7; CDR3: ASSSDRGYEQY
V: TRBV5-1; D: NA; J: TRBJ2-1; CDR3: ASSTGQTNEQF
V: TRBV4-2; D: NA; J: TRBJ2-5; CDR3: ASKSREGETQY
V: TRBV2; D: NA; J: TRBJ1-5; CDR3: ASRSGGGQPQH
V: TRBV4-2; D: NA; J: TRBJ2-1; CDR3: ASSLPGVGGTTSSYNEQF
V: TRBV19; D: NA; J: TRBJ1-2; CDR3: ASSYATANYGYT
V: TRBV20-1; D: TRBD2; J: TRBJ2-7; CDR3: SARDGGAGAVREQY
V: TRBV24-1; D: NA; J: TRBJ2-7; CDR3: ATSQGGLDEQY
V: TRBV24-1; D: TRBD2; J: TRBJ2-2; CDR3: ATSGTSGPRRELF
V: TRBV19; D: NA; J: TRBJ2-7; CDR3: ASSSLGRAISYEQY
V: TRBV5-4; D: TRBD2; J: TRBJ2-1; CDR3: ASSREGERSNEQF
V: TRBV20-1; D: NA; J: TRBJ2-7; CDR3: SAGQTYEQY
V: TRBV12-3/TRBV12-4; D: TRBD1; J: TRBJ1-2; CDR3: ASSLGQGVRGYT
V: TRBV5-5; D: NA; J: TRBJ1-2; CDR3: ASSIDSANYGYT
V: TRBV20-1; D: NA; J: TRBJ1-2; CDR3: SARDLYT